The next 8 T cell receptor beta chains were all read from a single sample in a study of T cells in localized non-small cell lung cancer. Profiled with immunoSEQ multiplex PCR; TCRdb holds only in-frame clones, not every one. Here the sample spans over 30,000 clones, 86% being singletons. This specimen consisted of peripheral blood mononuclear cells, obtained before any cancer treatment. All receptors come from a male donor older than 55 with stage II lung adenocarcinoma.

The chain carries TRBV6-1 and TRBJ2-3, with TRBD1 matching 8 bases. The CDR3 consists of 15 residues. After removal of 3 bases from V and 8 bases from J, the junction contained 10 bases not matched to a gene. Germline V gives CDR1 MNHNS, CDR2 SASEGT. In nucleotides, the CDR3 is TGTGCCAGCAGTGACCAAATCGGACAGGGCGGTACGCAGTATTTT. Translation: CASSDQIGQGGTQYF.

The rearrangement joins TRBV7-2 to TRBJ1-6; D is possibly TRBD1 (5 bases). The CDR3 covers 16 residues. Per germline, CDR1 SGHTA and CDR2 FQGNSA. The ends were cut back, 2 bases at V and 9 bases at J, with 17 bases in the middle. CDR3 protein: CASSLNTGGLGSPLHF. Written as DNA, the CDR3 is TGTGCCAGCAGCTTAAATACGGGGGGTTTAGGTTCACCCCTCCACTTT.

This sequence joins TRBV19 and TRBJ1-1; TRBD1 is a possible D gene (5 bases). There are 16 residues in the CDR3. Germline V gene sequence: CDR1 LNHDA, CDR2 SQIVND (reference sequence). V was trimmed by 8 bases and J by 0 bases, leaving 19 bases between them. The CDR3 bases are TGTGCCAGTCGGGATCTTCGGGGCCCCATGAACACTGAAGCTTTCTTT. Its translation is CASRDLRGPMNTEAFF.

This chain links TRBV27 with TRBJ1-1, with unresolved D. CDR3 length equals 13 residues. Germline lookup yields CDR1 MNHEY and CDR2 SMNVEV (reference sequence). Trimming shortened V by 3 bases and J by 1 base, and 6 bases separated the two germline ends. The CDR3 sequence is CASSFNSNTEAFF. CDR3 coding DNA: TGTGCCAGCAGTTTCAATTCGAACACTGAAGCTTTCTTT.

CDR3 DNA: TGCGCCAGCAGCTTTGCAGAAAACACTGAAGCTTTCTTT. It yields the protein CASSFAENTEAFF. The gene calls are TRBV5-1 and TRBJ1-1; D unclear. The V gene lost 2 bases and the J gene lost 2 bases, with 7 bases spanning the gap. This CDR3 is built from 13 residues. Per the germline V gene, CDR1 is SGHRS and CDR2 is YFSETQ.

This clone was recorded only once. The J gene is TRBJ2-1, the V gene TRBV5-1, with TRBD1 matching over 7 bases. The CDR3 length is 15 residues. The junction had 5 bases not matched to a gene; V was cut back by 1 base and J by 4 bases. Germline V gene data show CDR1 as SGHRS and CDR2 as YFSETQ. The CDR3: CASSLIGQDYNEQFF. CDR3 in DNA: TGCGCCAGCAGCTTGATCGGACAGGATTACAATGAGCAGTTCTTC.

This clone appeared a single time. The chain uses TRBV25-1 and TRBJ1-2; D is possibly TRBD1 (5 bases). Germline V CDR1 and CDR2: MGHDK, SYGVNS. V was pared by 8 bases and J by 10 bases, with 17 bases between. The CDR3 totals 12 residues. The CDR3 loop is CASLGDSGDYTF. CDR3 nucleotide sequence: TGTGCCAGCCTGGGGGACTCGGGGGACTACACCTTC.

The chain combines TRBV5-5 with TRBJ1-5; TRBD1 agrees at 10 bases. The CDR3 is made up of 14 amino acids. CDR1 SGHKS and CDR2 YYEKEE come from the germline V gene (reference sequence). J lost 5 bases, V lost 5 bases, and 4 bases had no gene match. DNA of the CDR3: TGTGCCAGCAGTTTCGGACAGGGGGATCAGCCCCAGCATTTT. Translating it yields CASSFGQGDQPQHF.